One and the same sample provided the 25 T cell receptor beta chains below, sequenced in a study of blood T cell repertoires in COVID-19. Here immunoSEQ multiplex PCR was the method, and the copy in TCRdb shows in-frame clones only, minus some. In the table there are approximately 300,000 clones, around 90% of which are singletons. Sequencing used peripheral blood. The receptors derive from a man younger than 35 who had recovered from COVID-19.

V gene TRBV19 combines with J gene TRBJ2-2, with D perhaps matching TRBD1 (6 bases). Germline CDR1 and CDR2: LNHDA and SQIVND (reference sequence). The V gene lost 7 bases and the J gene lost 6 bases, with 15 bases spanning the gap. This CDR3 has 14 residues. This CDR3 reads CASIPGVGAGELFF. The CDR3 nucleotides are TGTGCCAGTATCCCAGGGGTTGGGGCCGGGGAGCTGTTTTTT.

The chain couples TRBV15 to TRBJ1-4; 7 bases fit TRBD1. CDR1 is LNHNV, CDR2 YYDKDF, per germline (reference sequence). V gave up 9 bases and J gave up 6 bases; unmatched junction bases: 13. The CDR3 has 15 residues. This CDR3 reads CATSAGGQPHEKLFF. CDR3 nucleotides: TGTGCCACTAGTGCAGGGGGACAGCCCCATGAAAAACTGTTTTTT.

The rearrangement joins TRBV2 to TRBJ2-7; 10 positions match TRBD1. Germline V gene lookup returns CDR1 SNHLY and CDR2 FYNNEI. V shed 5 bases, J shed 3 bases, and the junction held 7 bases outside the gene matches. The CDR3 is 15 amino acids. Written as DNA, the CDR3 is TGTGCCAGCAGTCAGGACAGGGGGGCCGTCTACGAGCAGTACTTC. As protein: CASSQDRGAVYEQYF.

CDR3 sequence (DNA): TGTGCCAGCAGTTTATTGGCTAGCGGGGACTACGAGCAGTACTTC. It codes for CASSLLASGDYEQYF. The rearrangement joins TRBV27 to TRBJ2-7; 9 bases align to TRBD2. The trim removed 1 base at V and 3 bases at J, leaving 4 bases unmatched. This CDR3 has 15 residues. CDR1 and CDR2 from the germline V gene are MNHEY and SMNVEV (reference sequence).

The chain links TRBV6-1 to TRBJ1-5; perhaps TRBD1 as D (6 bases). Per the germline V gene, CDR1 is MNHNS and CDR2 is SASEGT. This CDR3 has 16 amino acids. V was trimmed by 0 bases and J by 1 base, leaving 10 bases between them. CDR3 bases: TGTGCCAGCAGTGAAGCAGCAGGGGTCAGCAATCAGCCCCAGCATTTT. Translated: CASSEAAGVSNQPQHF.

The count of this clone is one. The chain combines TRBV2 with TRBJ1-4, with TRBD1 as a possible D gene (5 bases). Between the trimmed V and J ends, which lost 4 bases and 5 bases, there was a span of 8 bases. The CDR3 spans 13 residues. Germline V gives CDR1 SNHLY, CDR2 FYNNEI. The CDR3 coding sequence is TGTGCCAGCAGTGGTCGGGGGAATGAAAAACTGTTTTTT. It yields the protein CASSGRGNEKLFF.

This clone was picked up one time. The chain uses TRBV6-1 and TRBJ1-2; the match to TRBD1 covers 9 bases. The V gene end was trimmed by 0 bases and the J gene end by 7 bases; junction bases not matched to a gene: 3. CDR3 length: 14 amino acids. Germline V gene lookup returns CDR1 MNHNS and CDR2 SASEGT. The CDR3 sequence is CASSEAQGASGYTF. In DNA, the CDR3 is TGTGCCAGCAGTGAAGCACAGGGGGCTTCTGGCTACACCTTC.

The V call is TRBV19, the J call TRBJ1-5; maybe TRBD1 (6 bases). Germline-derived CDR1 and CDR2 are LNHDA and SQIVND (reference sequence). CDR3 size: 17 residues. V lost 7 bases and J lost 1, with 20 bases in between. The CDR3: CASTLAQGRGSNQPQHF. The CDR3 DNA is TGTGCCAGTACCTTAGCCCAAGGGAGGGGGAGCAATCAGCCCCAGCATTTT.

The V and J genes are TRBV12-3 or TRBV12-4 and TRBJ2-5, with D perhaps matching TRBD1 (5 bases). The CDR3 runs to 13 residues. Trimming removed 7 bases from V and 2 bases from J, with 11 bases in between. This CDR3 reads CASKLPGQETQYF. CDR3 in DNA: TGTGCCAGCAAGTTACCAGGGCAAGAGACCCAGTACTTC.

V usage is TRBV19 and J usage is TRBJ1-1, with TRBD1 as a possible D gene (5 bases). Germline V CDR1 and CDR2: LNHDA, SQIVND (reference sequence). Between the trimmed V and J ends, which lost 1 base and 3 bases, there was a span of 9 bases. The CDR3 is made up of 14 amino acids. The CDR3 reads CASSIVAGDTEAFF. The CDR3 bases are TGTGCCAGTAGTATAGTGGCGGGGGACACTGAAGCTTTCTTT.

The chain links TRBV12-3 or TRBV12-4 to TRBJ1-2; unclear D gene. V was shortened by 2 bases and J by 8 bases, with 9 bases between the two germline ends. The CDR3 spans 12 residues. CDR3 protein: CASSLINWGYTF. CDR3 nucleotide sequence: TGTGCCAGCAGTTTAATCAACTGGGGCTACACCTTC.

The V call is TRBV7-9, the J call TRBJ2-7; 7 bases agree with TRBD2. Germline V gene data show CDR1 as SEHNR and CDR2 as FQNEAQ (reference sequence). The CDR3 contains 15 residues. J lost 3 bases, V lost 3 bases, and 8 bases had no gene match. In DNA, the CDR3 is TGTGCCAGCAGCTTCGCGGGGGAAAACGACTACGAGCAGTACTTC. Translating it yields CASSFAGENDYEQYF.

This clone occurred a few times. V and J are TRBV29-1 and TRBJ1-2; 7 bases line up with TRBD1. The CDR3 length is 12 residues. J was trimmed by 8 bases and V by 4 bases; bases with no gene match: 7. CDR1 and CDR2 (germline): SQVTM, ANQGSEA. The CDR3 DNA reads TGCAGCGTTGCAGGGGGTGAGGGAGGCTACACCTTC. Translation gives CSVAGGEGGYTF.

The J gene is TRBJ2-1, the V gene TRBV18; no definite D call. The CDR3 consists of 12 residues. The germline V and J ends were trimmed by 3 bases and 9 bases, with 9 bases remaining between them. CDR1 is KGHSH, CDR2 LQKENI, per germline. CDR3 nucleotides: TGTGCCAGCTCACCGTCCACGGGTGAGCAGTTCTTC. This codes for CASSPSTGEQFF. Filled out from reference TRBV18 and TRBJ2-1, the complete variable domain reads NAGVMQNPRHLVRRRGQEARLRCSPMKGHSHVYWYRQLPEEGLKFMVYLQKENIIDESGMPKERFSAEFPKEGPSILRIQQVVRGDSAAYFCASSPSTGEQFFGPGTRLTVL.

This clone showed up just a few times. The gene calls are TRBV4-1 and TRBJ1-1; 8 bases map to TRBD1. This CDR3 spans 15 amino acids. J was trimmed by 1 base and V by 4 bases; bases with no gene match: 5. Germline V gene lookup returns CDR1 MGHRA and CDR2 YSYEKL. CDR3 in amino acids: CASSLRTGGNTEAFF. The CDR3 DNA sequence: TGCGCCAGCAGCCTGCGAACAGGGGGGAACACTGAAGCTTTCTTT.

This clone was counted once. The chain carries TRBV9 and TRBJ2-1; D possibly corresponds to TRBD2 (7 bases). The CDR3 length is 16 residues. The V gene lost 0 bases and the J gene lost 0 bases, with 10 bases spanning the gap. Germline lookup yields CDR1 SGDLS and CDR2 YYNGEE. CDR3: CASSVAAGASYNEQFF. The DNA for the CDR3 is TGTGCCAGCAGCGTAGCCGCGGGGGCCTCCTACAATGAGCAGTTCTTC.

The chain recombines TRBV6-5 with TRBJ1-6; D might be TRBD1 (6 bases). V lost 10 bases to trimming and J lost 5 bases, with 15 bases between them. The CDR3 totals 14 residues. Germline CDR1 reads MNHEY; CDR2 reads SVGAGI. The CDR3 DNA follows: TGTGCCACCGGAGTGGGACATAATAATTCACCCCTCCACTTT. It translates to CATGVGHNNSPLHF.

CDR3 region: CASSQSGAEQFF. The CDR3 coding sequence is TGTGCCAGCAGCCAATCGGGGGCTGAGCAGTTCTTC. This chain joins TRBV16 and TRBJ2-1; TRBD1 is a possible D gene (6 bases). Trimming cost V 0 bases and J 9 bases, with 6 bases left between them. From germline, CDR1 is KGHSY and CDR2 FQNENV. The CDR3 is 12 amino acids.

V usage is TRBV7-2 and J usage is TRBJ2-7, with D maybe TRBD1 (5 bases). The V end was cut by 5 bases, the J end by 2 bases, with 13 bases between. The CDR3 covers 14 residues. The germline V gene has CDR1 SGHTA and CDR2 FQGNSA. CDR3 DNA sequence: TGTGCCAGCAGCAGACAGACGGTTGCCTACGAGCAGTACTTC. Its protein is CASSRQTVAYEQYF. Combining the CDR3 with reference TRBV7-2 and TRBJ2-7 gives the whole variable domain GAGVSQSPSNKVTEKGKDVELRCDPISGHTALYWYRQSLGQGLEFLIYFQGNSAPDKSGLPSDRFSAERTGGSVSTLTIQRTQQEDSAVYLCASSRQTVAYEQYFGPGTRLTVT.

For the CDR3, the DNA is TGTGCCAGCAGTGATGGGAGTTATAATTCACCCCTCCACTTT. Translated, it gives CASSDGSYNSPLHF. This chain connects TRBV2 to TRBJ1-6; D unresolved. The length of the CDR3 is 14 residues. In germline, CDR1 is SNHLY, CDR2 FYNNEI. The V end was cut by 3 bases, the J end by 4 bases, with 7 bases between. The full variable domain, rest sourced from reference TRBV2 and TRBJ1-6, is EPEVTQTPSHQVTQMGQEVILRCVPISNHLYFYWYRQILGQKVEFLVSFYNNEISEKSEIFDDQFSVERPDGSNFTLKIRSTKLEDSAMYFCASSDGSYNSPLHFGNGTRLTVT.

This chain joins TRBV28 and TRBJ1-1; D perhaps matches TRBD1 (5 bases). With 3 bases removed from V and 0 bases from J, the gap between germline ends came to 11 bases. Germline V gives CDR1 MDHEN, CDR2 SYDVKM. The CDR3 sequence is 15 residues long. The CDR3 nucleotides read TGTGCCAGCAGTTTTTTGGACATCTTGAACACTGAAGCTTTCTTT. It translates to CASSFLDILNTEAFF.

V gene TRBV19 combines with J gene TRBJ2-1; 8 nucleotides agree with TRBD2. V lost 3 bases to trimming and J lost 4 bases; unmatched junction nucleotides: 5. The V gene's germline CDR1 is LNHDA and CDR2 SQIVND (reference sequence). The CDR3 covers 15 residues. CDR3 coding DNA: TGTGCCAGTAGTATTGCCCGGGGGGGATACAATGAGCAGTTCTTC. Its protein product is CASSIARGGYNEQFF.

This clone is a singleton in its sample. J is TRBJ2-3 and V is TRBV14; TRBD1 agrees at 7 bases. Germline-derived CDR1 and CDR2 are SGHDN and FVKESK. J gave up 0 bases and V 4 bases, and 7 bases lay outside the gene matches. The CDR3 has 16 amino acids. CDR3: CASSPQDRISTDTQYF. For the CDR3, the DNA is TGTGCCAGCAGCCCCCAGGACAGGATTAGCACAGATACGCAGTATTTT.

CDR3 in amino acids: CAISPGLSDTQYF. The CDR3 nucleotides are TGTGCCATCAGTCCCGGACTGTCTGATACGCAGTATTTT. V and J are TRBV10-3 and TRBJ2-3, with a weak D call TRBD2 (5 bases). The CDR3 contains 13 residues. In germline, CDR1 is ENHRY, CDR2 SYGVKD. V was shortened by 5 bases and J by 6 bases, with 12 bases between the two germline ends.

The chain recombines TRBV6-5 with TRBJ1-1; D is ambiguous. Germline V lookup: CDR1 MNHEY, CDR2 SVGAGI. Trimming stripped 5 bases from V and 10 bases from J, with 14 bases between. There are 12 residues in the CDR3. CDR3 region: CASSPLPGGAFF. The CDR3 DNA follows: TGTGCCAGCAGTCCACTCCCGGGTGGAGCTTTCTTT.